A selection of T cell receptor beta chains follows, all from one sample in a study of glioma-infiltrating T cells. TCRdb re-called the multiplex PCR reads through MiXCR, storing one row per CDR3 protein. The profile shows under 130,000 distinct CDR3 sequences, under 30% of them singletons. Material: glioma tissue, nonneoplastic brain tissue, or PBMCs (not recorded which). These receptors all stem from a human donor with low-grade glioma or glioblastoma, undergoing nonglioma brain surgery, or in good health (not recorded which). Each CDR3 is given with its conserved first and last residue. A D gene is named only where the DNA matches it firmly. Not all rows give a size; the values are once, few, many and, for expanded clones, a class.

d_call,j_call,clone_size,cdr3_length,v_call,cdr3_nt,cdr3_aa
TRBD1,TRBJ1-2,NA,16,TRBV7-3,TGTGCCAGCAGCTTAATTGTGACAGGGACCCCCTATGGCTACACCTTC,CASSLIVTGTPYGYTF
NA,TRBJ1-1,many,14,TRBV7-2,TGTGCCAGCAGCTCTAAGGGGTGGAACACTGAAGCTTTCTTT,CASSSKGWNTEAFF
NA,TRBJ2-5,many,13,TRBV20-1,TGCAGTGCTCACAAGCGTTTCCAAGAGACCCAGTACTTC,CSAHKRFQETQYF
NA,TRBJ2-4,few,14,TRBV6-1,TGTGCCAGCGCATTGGAAGGGGGCAAAAACATTCAGTACTTC,CASALEGGKNIQYF
NA,TRBJ2-5,many,13,TRBV6-2/TRBV6-3,TGTGCCAGCAGTTACCCCCCCCAAGAGACCCAGTACTTC,CASSYPPQETQYF
NA,TRBJ1-3,NA,13,TRBV30,TGTGCCTGGAGTGGGAGCTCTGGAAACACCATATATTTT,CAWSGSSGNTIYF
NA,TRBJ2-1,NA,15,TRBV28,TGTGCCAGCAGTTTCTTAGGGGGATTGAATTACGAGCAGTTCTTC,CASSFLGGLNYEQFF
TRBD2,TRBJ2-3,many,16,TRBV6-1,TGTGCCAGCAGACCGAGGACTAGCGGTAGCACAGATACGCAGTATTTT,CASRPRTSGSTDTQYF
NA,TRBJ2-6,NA,17,TRBV4-1,TGCGCCAGCAGCCAAGCCTCGGGGTTCTCTGGGGCCAACGTCCTGACTTTC,CASSQASGFSGANVLTF
NA,TRBJ2-5,NA,13,TRBV11-2,TGTGCCAGCAGCCTAGACGTGAGAGAGACCCAGTACTTC,CASSLDVRETQYF
NA,TRBJ1-1,NA,14,TRBV7-2,TGTGCCAGCGGCTTAGTTCATCCGAACACTGAAGCTTTCTTT,CASGLVHPNTEAFF
NA,TRBJ2-5,many,12,TRBV20-1,TGCAGTGCTAGGGAGGGTGTAGAGACCCAGTACTTC,CSAREGVETQYF
NA,TRBJ2-7,few,17,TRBV6-1,TGTGCCAGCAGTGAAGGGCCAGACAATTTAATCTCCTGCGAGCAGTACTTC,CASSEGPDNLISCEQYF
NA,TRBJ1-5,NA,14,TRBV12-3/TRBV12-4,TGTGCCAGCAGCCCCGGGACGGGAAATCAGCCCCAGCATTTT,CASSPGTGNQPQHF
NA,TRBJ1-6,few,15,TRBV7-2,TGTGCCAGCAGCTCCGGGGGCGGGGTTGGTTCACCCCTCCACTTT,CASSSGGGVGSPLHF